The 5 T cell receptor beta chains given below trace back to one sample, sequenced in a study of blood T cell repertoires in COVID-19. Clones were read by immunoSEQ multiplex PCR, and TCRdb kept only the in-frame ones, dropping some. Of approximately 350,000 clones listed, approximately 90% are singletons. The sequenced sample was PBMCs or T cells enriched from blood (not recorded which). These receptors came from a man aged 18-30 years who had recovered from COVID-19.

The rearrangement uses TRBV18 and TRBJ1-2; 9 nucleotides line up with TRBD1. The CDR3 covers 15 residues. The germline V gene encodes CDR1 KGHSH and CDR2 LQKENI. V dropped 3 bases and J dropped 5; count of bases not matched to a gene: 7. The CDR3 region has the DNA TGTGCCAGCTCACCCCCCGGGACAGGGCAATATGGCTACACCTTC. This translates into CASSPPGTGQYGYTF.

The chain has TRBV12-3 or TRBV12-4 and TRBJ1-2, with D unresolved. V lost 2 bases and J lost 2, with 6 bases in between. The CDR3 is made up of 13 amino acids. This chain's CDR3 is CASSLYRNYGYTF. Here the CDR3 DNA reads TGTGCCAGCAGTTTATACAGAAACTATGGCTACACCTTC.

The chain is built from TRBV27 and TRBJ2-7; 8 positions agree with TRBD2. This CDR3 has 15 residues. In germline, CDR1 is MNHEY, CDR2 SMNVEV (reference sequence). V lost 8 bases to trimming and J lost 4 bases; unmatched junction nucleotides: 13. CDR3 nucleotides: TGTGCCAGCGCTCCCCGACTAGCGACTGTATACGAGCAGTACTTC. As protein: CASAPRLATVYEQYF.

V is TRBV9 and J is TRBJ2-1, with a possible D match to TRBD2 (6 bases). CDR3 length: 12 residues. Germline CDR1 SGDLS, CDR2 YYNGEE. Trimming removed 2 bases from V and 9 bases from J, with 9 bases in between. The CDR3 reads CASSVPGSEQFF. The CDR3 DNA sequence: TGTGCCAGCAGCGTTCCCGGGAGTGAGCAGTTCTTC. The full variable domain, its missing parts supplied by reference TRBV9 and TRBJ2-1, is DSGVTQTPKHLITATGQRVTLRCSPRSGDLSVYWYQQSLDQGLQFLIQYYNGEERAKGNILERFSAQQFPDLHSELNLSSLELGDSALYFCASSVPGSEQFFGPGTRLTVL.

The chain joins TRBV19 to TRBJ2-3; D gene unclear. V shed 0 bases and J shed 5 bases, with 18 bases lying between them. Germline-derived CDR1 and CDR2 are LNHDA and SQIVND (reference sequence). This CDR3 region has 17 residues. CDR3: CASSIEGSYSSLDTQYF. CDR3 DNA sequence: TGTGCCAGTAGTATAGAAGGTTCGTACAGTTCTTTAGATACGCAGTATTTT. Using reference TRBV19 and TRBJ2-3 for the parts outside the CDR3, the full variable domain is DGGITQSPKYLFRKEGQNVTLSCEQNLNHDAMYWYRQDPGQGLRLIYYSQIVNDFQKGDIAEGYSVSREKKESFPLTVTSAQKNPTAFYLCASSIEGSYSSLDTQYFGPGTRLTVL.